This entry lists 14 T cell receptor beta chains sequenced from one sample in a study of T cells after somatic rescue of genetic block. Profiled with immunoSEQ multiplex PCR; TCRdb holds only in-frame clones, not every one. The data show tens of thousands of clones, around 90% seen once. Source material: peripheral blood mononuclear cells (PBMCs). The receptors stem from a woman between 18 and 30 years old.

This chain uses TRBV15 with TRBJ2-7, with TRBD2 matching over 8 bases. The germline V gene has CDR1 LNHNV and CDR2 YYDKDF (reference sequence). This CDR3 has 16 residues. J was trimmed by 6 bases and V by 0 bases; bases with no gene match: 10. CDR3 DNA: TGTGCCACCAGCAGAGAAAGAGCAGGACTAGCATCCGAGCAGTACTTC. Residues: CATSRERAGLASEQYF.

The chain uses TRBV28 and TRBJ1-1, with D perhaps matching TRBD1 (5 bases). Trimming cost V 0 bases and J 1 base, with 6 bases left between them. CDR1 is MDHEN and CDR2 is SYDVKM in the germline V gene. This CDR3 region has 14 residues. Here the CDR3 reads CASSLWDKNTEAFF. The CDR3 DNA reads as TGTGCCAGCAGTTTATGGGACAAGAACACTGAAGCTTTCTTT.

The genes are TRBV7-9 and TRBJ2-2, with a possible D match to TRBD1 (6 bases). Trimming shortened V by 5 bases and J by 6 bases, and 16 bases separated the two germline ends. This CDR3 spans 15 amino acids. CDR1 and CDR2 from the germline V gene are SEHNR and FQNEAQ (reference sequence). The CDR3 loop is CASSRHRVVPGELFF. The CDR3 DNA reads TGTGCCAGCAGCCGCCACAGGGTGGTCCCCGGGGAGCTGTTTTTT.

The chain is built from TRBV19 and TRBJ1-4, with D tentatively TRBD1 (5 bases). V was pared by 4 bases and J by 5 bases, with 17 bases between. Germline CDR1 LNHDA, CDR2 SQIVND (reference sequence). The CDR3 is 16 amino acids. The CDR3 nucleotides are TGTGCCAGTAGTAACCGGGACCCAAGCAAGAATGAAAAACTGTTTTTT. Protein sequence: CASSNRDPSKNEKLFF.

The gene calls are TRBV15 and TRBJ1-3; D is perhaps TRBD1 (5 bases). This CDR3 comprises 14 residues. CDR1 and CDR2 (germline): LNHNV, YYDKDF (reference sequence). With 1 base removed from V and 2 bases from J, the gap between germline ends came to 6 bases. The CDR3 DNA reads as TGTGCCACCAGCAGAGCAGGGCCTGGAAACACCATATATTTT. Its protein is CATSRAGPGNTIYF.

The table lists this clone with a count of one. The chain recombines TRBV28 with TRBJ2-1; D may match TRBD1 or TRBD2 (5 bases each). Looked up from germline, CDR1 is MDHEN and CDR2 is SYDVKM. This CDR3 is 14 amino acids long. The ends were cut back, 6 bases at V and 7 bases at J, with 16 bases in the middle. This CDR3 reads CASSRGTSPNEQFF. In DNA, the CDR3 is TGTGCCAGCAGCCGTGGGACCAGCCCAAATGAGCAGTTCTTC.

The genes are TRBV27 and TRBJ2-1, with D uncertain. Between the trimmed V and J ends, which lost 3 bases and 6 bases, there was a span of 9 bases. The CDR3 is made up of 13 amino acids. Germline CDR1 is MNHEY and CDR2 is SMNVEV (reference sequence). The CDR3 coding sequence is TGTGCCAGCAGTTTGGGTAGGCTCAATGAGCAGTTCTTC. Amino acid sequence: CASSLGRLNEQFF.

This chain connects TRBV7-9 to TRBJ2-7; 14 nucleotides agree with TRBD2. CDR3 length equals 17 residues. Trimming at V came to 4 bases and at J to 1 base, leaving 6 bases not matched to a gene. CDR1 SEHNR and CDR2 FQNEAQ come from the germline V gene (reference sequence). DNA for the CDR3: TGTGCCAGCAGCTCTAGGACTAGCGGGAGGACATCCTACGAGCAGTACTTC. It translates to CASSSRTSGRTSYEQYF.

The chain carries TRBV15 and TRBJ2-7; TRBD1 agrees at 8 bases. Per germline, CDR1 LNHNV and CDR2 YYDKDF (reference sequence). The V gene end was trimmed by 1 base and the J gene end by 6 bases; junction bases not matched to a gene: 11. CDR3 length: 16 residues. CDR3 sequence (DNA): TGTGCCACCAGCAGAGCGATCGGGACAGGTGTCGGCGAGCAGTACTTC. Translation gives CATSRAIGTGVGEQYF. Filled out from reference TRBV15 and TRBJ2-7, the complete variable domain reads DAMVIQNPRYQVTQFGKPVTLSCSQTLNHNVMYWYQQKSSQAPKLLFHYYDKDFNNEADTPDNFQSRRPNTSFCFLDIRSPGLGDTAMYLCATSRAIGTGVGEQYFGPGTRLTVT.

This chain joins TRBV5-6 and TRBJ1-4; D gene ambiguous. Germline values: CDR1 SGHDT, CDR2 YYEEEE. Trimming took off 0 bases at V and 8 bases at J, with 5 bases between the two ends. This CDR3 spans 12 amino acids. In nucleotides, the CDR3 is TGTGCCAGCAGCTTGGGGAGGGAAAAACTGTTTTTT. This gives the protein CASSLGREKLFF.

The rearrangement uses TRBV15 and TRBJ2-5; the D gene is possibly TRBD2 (7 bases). The end of the DNA fits TRBJ2-7 better, so the J call may be wrong. This CDR3 comprises 16 residues. Germline values: CDR1 LNHNV, CDR2 YYDKDF (reference sequence). CDR3 region: CATSRGGGEKGTEQYF. The DNA for the CDR3 is TGTGCCACCAGCAGAGGAGGGGGGGAAAAAGGGACCGAGCAGTACTTC.

This chain joins TRBV4-1 and TRBJ2-1; the match to TRBD2 covers 11 bases. CDR3 length equals 16 residues. Germline CDR1 MGHRA, CDR2 YSYEKL. The junction had 5 bases not matched to a gene; V was cut back by 1 base and J by 6 bases. CDR3 sequence: CASSQVYSGRVNEQFF. The DNA of the CDR3 is TGCGCCAGCAGCCAAGTTTATAGCGGGAGGGTCAATGAGCAGTTCTTC.

The chain combines TRBV11-2 with TRBJ1-2, with TRBD1 as a possible D gene (5 bases). Germline CDR1 reads SGHAT; CDR2 reads FQNNGV. The CDR3 spans 14 residues. Trimming stripped 1 base from V and 8 bases from J, with 14 bases between. CDR3 in amino acids: CASSLGMGVSGYTF. CDR3 DNA sequence: TGTGCCAGCAGCTTAGGGATGGGGGTCTCCGGCTACACCTTC.

This chain connects TRBV9 to TRBJ1-1, with TRBD1 matching over 7 bases. Germline V CDR1 and CDR2: SGDLS, YYNGEE. J lost 4 bases, V lost 3 bases, and 24 bases had no gene match. There are 20 residues in the CDR3. CDR3 nucleotide sequence: TGTGCCAGCAGCGCTTCCGGGACAGCCAGGTCCCAGGGAACGTCCACTGAAGCTTTCTTT. Its translation: CASSASGTARSQGTSTEAFF.